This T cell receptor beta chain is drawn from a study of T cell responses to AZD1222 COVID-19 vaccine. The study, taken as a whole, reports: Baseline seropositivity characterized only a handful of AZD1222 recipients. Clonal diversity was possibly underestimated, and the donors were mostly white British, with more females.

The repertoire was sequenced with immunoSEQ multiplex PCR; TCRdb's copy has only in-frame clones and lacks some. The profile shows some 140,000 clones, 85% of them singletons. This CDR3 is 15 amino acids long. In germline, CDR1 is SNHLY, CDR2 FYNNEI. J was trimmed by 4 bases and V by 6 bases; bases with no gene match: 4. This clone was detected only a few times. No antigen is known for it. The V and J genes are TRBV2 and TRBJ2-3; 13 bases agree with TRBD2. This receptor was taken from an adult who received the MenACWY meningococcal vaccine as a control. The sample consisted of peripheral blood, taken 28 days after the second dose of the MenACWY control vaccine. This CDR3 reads CASRPLAGGSDTQYF. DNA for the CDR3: TGTGCCAGCAGGCCACTAGCGGGGGGGTCAGATACGCAGTATTTT.